This passage covers 20 T cell receptor beta chains from one sample sequenced in a study of T cell responses to AZD1222 COVID-19 vaccine. Libraries were prepared by immunoSEQ multiplex PCR; TCRdb keeps only in-frame clonotypes and omits some of them. The repertoire holds 200,000 to 250,000 clones, with just over 90% as singletons. Source: peripheral blood, taken on day 0 of MenACWY control vaccination. The source is an adult in good health.

V gene TRBV7-2 combines with J gene TRBJ1-2; 8 bases are shared with TRBD1. This CDR3 spans 15 amino acids. The junction had 9 bases not matched to a gene; V was cut back by 5 bases and J by 4 bases. The germline V gene encodes CDR1 SGHTA and CDR2 FQGNSA. The CDR3 region has the DNA TGTGCCAGCAGCCGCTCGACAGGGGAGGGCTATGGCTACACCTTC. It specifies CASSRSTGEGYGYTF.

The J gene is TRBJ2-1, the V gene TRBV6-5; tentatively, D is TRBD1 (6 bases). The CDR3 sequence is 14 residues long. Trimming pared 8 bases from V and 10 bases from J, leaving 21 bases between. The germline gives CDR1 MNHEY, CDR2 SVGAGI. The DNA for the CDR3 is TGTGCCAGCGCCCTGGGACAACCCCCATCGGAGCAGTTCTTC. Translated: CASALGQPPSEQFF.

This chain connects TRBV3-1 (or the pseudogene TRBV3-2) to TRBJ1-4, with 8 bases that match TRBD1. V was clipped by 1 base and J by 8 bases; unmatched bases: 9. Germline loops: CDR1 LGHDT, CDR2 YNNKEL (reference sequence). This CDR3 has 16 residues. As DNA, the CDR3 is TGTGCCAGCAGCCAAGTCTGGCAGGGGGCTAGCGAAAAACTGTTTTTT. Its protein product is CASSQVWQGASEKLFF.

The chain employs TRBV18 and TRBJ2-1, with D perhaps TRBD2 (7 bases). V shed 2 bases and J shed 2 bases, with 10 bases lying between them. Germline assignment: CDR1 KGHSH and CDR2 LQKENI. The CDR3 sequence is 15 residues long. CDR3: CASSPRGGTYNEQFF. CDR3 coding DNA: TGTGCCAGCTCACCAAGGGGGGGCACCTACAATGAGCAGTTCTTC.

V and J are TRBV19 and TRBJ1-5, with 9 bases aligning to TRBD1. Germline CDR1 is LNHDA and CDR2 is SQIVND (reference sequence). The CDR3 has 14 amino acids. The V segment lost 5 bases and the J segment 7 bases; nucleotides outside the gene matches: 6. The CDR3, as DNA: TGTGCCAGTAGTGGACAGGGGAAAAGCCAGCCCCAGCATTTT. Translated, it gives CASSGQGKSQPQHF.

The CDR3 DNA reads TGTGCCAGCAGGCGAAAACAGGGGACTGAAGCTTTCTTT. It is translated as CASRRKQGTEAFF. The J gene is TRBJ1-1, the V gene TRBV12-3 or TRBV12-4, with 7 bases aligning to TRBD1. CDR3 length equals 13 residues. Trimming cost V 6 bases and J 5 bases; bases outside gene matches: 6.

The chain uses TRBV3-1 (or the pseudogene TRBV3-2) and TRBJ1-1; D perhaps matches TRBD1 (6 bases). Between the trimmed V and J ends, which lost 4 bases and 2 bases, there was a span of 17 bases. In germline, CDR1 is LGHDT, CDR2 YNNKEL (reference sequence). The CDR3 loop spans 16 amino acids. The CDR3 nucleotides read TGTGCCAGCAGCCCCGCCACAGGGCTAGGAAACACTGAAGCTTTCTTT. This gives the protein CASSPATGLGNTEAFF.

This chain joins TRBV28 and TRBJ1-6, with D possibly TRBD1 on 6 matching bases. The V gene lost 6 bases and the J gene lost 10 bases, with 10 bases spanning the gap. This CDR3 contains 12 residues. Germline loops: CDR1 MDHEN, CDR2 SYDVKM. CDR3 coding DNA: TGTGCCAGCAGGGGGGGCCAGTCACCCCTCCACTTT. It specifies CASRGGQSPLHF.

V is TRBV29-1 and J is TRBJ2-5; the D is unclear. The CDR3 is 12 residues long. V lost 6 bases and J 5 bases, leaving 13 bases between the germline ends. Germline V gives CDR1 SQVTM, CDR2 ANQGSEA. CDR3 coding DNA: TGCAGCGTGGGCGAGGTGGAGGAGACCCAGTACTTC. Translation: CSVGEVEETQYF.

The chain has TRBV5-8 and TRBJ1-5; TRBD1 might be the D (5 bases). The length of the CDR3 is 20 residues. V lost 1 base, J lost 0 bases, and 23 bases lay in between. CDR1 and CDR2 from the germline V gene are SGHTS and YDEGEE. CDR3 loop: CASSLRRGGLSLDSNQPQHF. For the CDR3, the DNA is TGTGCCAGCAGCTTGCGGCGGGGGGGGTTGTCGCTGGATAGCAATCAGCCCCAGCATTTT.

V is TRBV15 and J is TRBJ2-5; TRBD1 is a possible D gene (5 bases). Germline CDR1 is LNHNV and CDR2 is YYDKDF (reference sequence). Trimming stripped 0 bases from V and 5 bases from J, with 13 bases between. The CDR3 runs to 15 residues. Written as DNA, the CDR3 is TGTGCCACCAGCAGAGATCTGGGGCAGGCGGAGACCCAGTACTTC. Protein sequence: CATSRDLGQAETQYF. The full variable domain, with the rest looked up from reference TRBV15 and TRBJ2-5, is DAMVIQNPRYQVTQFGKPVTLSCSQTLNHNVMYWYQQKSSQAPKLLFHYYDKDFNNEADTPDNFQSRRPNTSFCFLDIRSPGLGDTAMYLCATSRDLGQAETQYFGPGTRLLVL.

The rearrangement links TRBV5-1 to TRBJ1-1; D is perhaps TRBD1 (6 bases). Germline CDR1 SGHRS, CDR2 YFSETQ. V gave up 0 bases and J gave up 11 bases, with 20 bases separating them. The CDR3 consists of 15 residues. The CDR3 protein is CASSLERWTRRGAFF. CDR3 sequence (DNA): TGCGCCAGCAGCTTGGAACGATGGACCAGGAGGGGGGCTTTCTTT. Combining the CDR3 with reference TRBV5-1 and TRBJ1-1 gives the whole variable domain KAGVTQTPRYLIKTRGQQVTLSCSPISGHRSVSWYQQTPGQGLQFLFEYFSETQRNKGNFPGRFSGRQFSNSRSEMNVSTLELGDSALYLCASSLERWTRRGAFFGQGTRLTVV.

The chain joins TRBV2 to TRBJ2-3; D may be TRBD2 (5 bases). V shed 4 bases and J shed 2 bases, with 10 bases lying between them. The CDR3 loop spans 14 amino acids. Germline loops: CDR1 SNHLY, CDR2 FYNNEI. The CDR3 DNA follows: TGTGCCAGCAGTGGTCTAGCTTACACAGATACGCAGTATTTT. It specifies CASSGLAYTDTQYF.

V gene TRBV30 combines with J gene TRBJ1-2; no firm D call. The CDR3 contains 12 residues. The germline V and J ends were trimmed by 8 bases and 11 bases, with 21 bases remaining between them. Germline V gives CDR1 GTSNPN, CDR2 SVGIG (reference sequence). The CDR3 DNA sequence: TGTGCCAGTGACCGGGATAATCGGGGATACACCTTC. It translates to CASDRDNRGYTF.

The chain employs TRBV6-4 and TRBJ1-5; D possibly corresponds to TRBD1 (5 bases). Germline values: CDR1 MRHNA, CDR2 SNTAGT. The CDR3 is 20 residues long. Trimming pared 0 bases from V and 0 bases from J, leaving 21 bases between. CDR3 coding DNA: TGTGCCAGCAGTGACTCGTTTGAAAGGTGCAGGGTGGATAGCAATCAGCCCCAGCATTTT. It translates to CASSDSFERCRVDSNQPQHF.

This chain uses TRBV18 with TRBJ1-1; tentative D call: TRBD1 (5 bases). The CDR3 totals 21 residues. Trimming removed 1 base at V and 3 bases at J, with 30 bases between. Looked up from germline, CDR1 is KGHSH and CDR2 is LQKENI. The CDR3 loop is CASSPLPGVGVGDSMYTEAFF. The CDR3 DNA sequence: TGTGCCAGCTCACCACTACCGGGGGTAGGGGTTGGGGACTCTATGTACACTGAAGCTTTCTTT.

This rearrangement joins TRBV6-9 to TRBJ1-4; a weak D match, TRBD1 (5 bases). The CDR3 contains 14 residues. CDR1 and CDR2 from the germline V gene are MNHGY and SVAAGI. V was pared by 8 bases and J by 8 bases, with 18 bases between. In nucleotides, the CDR3 is TGTGCCAGCTACCCCCCGGGACCACGAGAAAAACTGTTTTTT. Amino acid sequence: CASYPPGPREKLFF.

The CDR3 here is CASSEGAGEKLFF. CDR3 nucleotides: TGCGCCAGCAGCGAAGGGGCCGGAGAAAAACTGTTTTTT. This rearrangement joins TRBV5-1 to TRBJ1-4, with D perhaps TRBD1 (5 bases). Trimming shortened V by 4 bases and J by 8 bases, and 12 bases separated the two germline ends. The CDR3 totals 13 residues. CDR1 is SGHRS, CDR2 YFSETQ, per germline.

V gene TRBV6-2 or TRBV6-3 combines with J gene TRBJ1-1; TRBD1 matches 9 bases. This CDR3 contains 14 residues. Trimming took 7 bases from V and 6 from J; bases not matched to a gene: 9. Germline V gene data show CDR1 as MNHEY and CDR2 as SVGEGT. CDR3 coding DNA: TGTGCCAGCAACCCCGGGACAGGGTTGGCTGAAGCTTTCTTT. Its translation: CASNPGTGLAEAFF.

V is TRBV19 and J is TRBJ2-3, with D possibly being TRBD2 (6 bases). Looked up from germline, CDR1 is LNHDA and CDR2 is SQIVND (reference sequence). V lost 5 bases, J lost 2 bases, and 14 bases lay in between. The CDR3 covers 15 residues. CDR3 amino acids: CASSPSGTLTDTQYF. As DNA, the CDR3 is TGTGCCAGTAGTCCCTCCGGGACTCTCACAGATACGCAGTATTTT. Full variable domain (outside the CDR3, taken from reference TRBV19 and TRBJ2-3): DGGITQSPKYLFRKEGQNVTLSCEQNLNHDAMYWYRQDPGQGLRLIYYSQIVNDFQKGDIAEGYSVSREKKESFPLTVTSAQKNPTAFYLCASSPSGTLTDTQYFGPGTRLTVL.